This is a list of T cell receptor beta chains from one sample in a study of shared clonotypes between healthy human individuals. Clones were read by immunoSEQ multiplex PCR, and TCRdb kept only the in-frame ones, dropping some. This table holds around 2,000,000 clones, 93% found once. Input material: naive CD8+ T cells from PBMCs. Source of these receptors: a man between 18 and 29 years old in good health. Some clones in this sample may be carry-over from other donors' samples. Each CDR3 is given without its conserved first and last residue.

V: TRBV9
CDR3: ASSFSVLEGRETQY

V: TRBV6-6
CDR3: ASSHDRATYEQY

V: TRBV28
CDR3: ASSSPPYEQY

V: TRBV15
CDR3: ATSDRGIDQPQH

V: TRBV4-3
CDR3: ASSPKAAVGVEKLF

V: TRBV10-1
CDR3: ASSELLPRRANEKLF

V: TRBV9
CDR3: ASSLTGTEYYNEQF

V: TRBV6-5
CDR3: ASSYSPVPSYEQY

V: TRBV29-1
CDR3: SVGGGGYEQY

V: TRBV9
CDR3: ASSLGLAGGTSSYNEQF

V: TRBV4-3
CDR3: ASSQRRDNLNTEAF

V: TRBV10-3
CDR3: ATSYSGNTIY

V: TRBV9
CDR3: ASSVRDLEGETQY

V: TRBV11-2
CDR3: ASSLPGGNQPQH

V: TRBV6-1
CDR3: ASSGGGNFMNTEAF

V: TRBV29-1
CDR3: SVAENTEAF

V: TRBV4-1
CDR3: ASSQIGTQSTGELF

V: TRBV6-5
CDR3: ASSYSPGLSYEQY

V: TRBV5-5
CDR3: ASSRSDRGPYEQY

V: TRBV27
CDR3: ASSTRTSGANVLT

V: TRBV7-9
CDR3: ASSTTGTGHQETQY

V: TRBV28
CDR3: ASSSVALRSGGTEAF

V: TRBV13
CDR3: ASSYGTPGYEQY

V: TRBV27
CDR3: ASSEQQGSTTEAF

V: TRBV4-1
CDR3: ASSQDPDRTELGETQY

V: TRBV28
CDR3: ATTQGRSNQPQH

V: TRBV30
CDR3: AWSVHAGETQY

V: TRBV4-1
CDR3: ASSQTTRTYEQY

V: TRBV30
CDR3: AWSGSDPLNTEAF

V: TRBV13
CDR3: ASSLGRRANGYT

V: TRBV9
CDR3: ASSAQGGTNVLT

V: TRBV27
CDR3: ASRPLLGPQETQY

V: TRBV28
CDR3: ASSLGLAGGNEQF

V: TRBV9
CDR3: ASSVGASGLYEQY

V: TRBV27
CDR3: ASSYMRVHEQF

V: TRBV18
CDR3: ASSPGTLAETQY

V: TRBV4-3
CDR3: ASSQDGLAGGSSYNEQF

V: TRBV27
CDR3: ASSPVRNTEAF

V: TRBV27
CDR3: ASSLGTGKEQY

V: TRBV7-9
CDR3: ASSPGAGDEQF

V: TRBV6-6
CDR3: ASSYGAGGETQY

V: TRBV29-1
CDR3: SARISGATYEQY

V: TRBV30
CDR3: AWSVLLLYNEQF

V: TRBV27
CDR3: ASSQQRTGDGYT

V: TRBV19
CDR3: ASSRSLGDTQY

V: TRBV11-2
CDR3: ASSFGPRYEQF

V: TRBV28
CDR3: ASSLSVSLGTDTQY

V: TRBV6-5
CDR3: ASSYLGTGTEAF

V: TRBV5-5
CDR3: ASSLANPSTDTQY

V: TRBV11-2
CDR3: ASSLFRSYVFNEKLF

V: TRBV5-5
CDR3: ASSLRAGSYEQY

V: TRBV7-9
CDR3: ASSLGGSNYGYT

V: TRBV29-1
CDR3: SAYRESTYEQY

V: TRBV6-1
CDR3: ASRIQGSGANVLT

V: TRBV18
CDR3: ASSPKVRSGGYEQY

V: TRBV29-1
CDR3: SVGGTLYEQY

V: TRBV9
CDR3: ASSVGEGANTGELF